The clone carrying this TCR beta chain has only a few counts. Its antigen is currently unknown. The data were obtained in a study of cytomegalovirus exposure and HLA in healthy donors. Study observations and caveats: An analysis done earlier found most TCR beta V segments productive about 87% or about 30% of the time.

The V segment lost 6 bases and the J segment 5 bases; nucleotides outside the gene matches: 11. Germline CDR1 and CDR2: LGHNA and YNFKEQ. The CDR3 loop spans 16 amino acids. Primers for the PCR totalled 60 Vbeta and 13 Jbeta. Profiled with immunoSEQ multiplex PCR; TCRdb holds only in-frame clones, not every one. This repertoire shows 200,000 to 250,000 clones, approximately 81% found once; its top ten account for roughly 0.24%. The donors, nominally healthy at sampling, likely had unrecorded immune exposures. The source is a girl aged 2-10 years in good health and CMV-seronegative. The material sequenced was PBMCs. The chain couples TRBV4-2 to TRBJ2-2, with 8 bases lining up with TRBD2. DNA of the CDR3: TGTGCCAGCAGATGGGGAAGACGGGGGGGGACCGGGGAGCTGTTTTTT. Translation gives CASRWGRRGGTGELFF.